Below, 6 T cell receptor beta chains from the same sample are listed, as sequenced in a study of blood T cell repertoires in COVID-19. The data were produced by immunoSEQ multiplex PCR, yet TCRdb's version contains in-frame clones alone and is incomplete. The sample consists of 200,000 to 250,000 clones, 82% of them appearing once. Sequencing used peripheral blood. The receptor source for this set is a woman older than 75 with acute or convalescent COVID-19.

V gene TRBV27 combines with J gene TRBJ1-3; D is ambiguous. The CDR3 has 15 residues. V was trimmed by 2 bases and J by 5 bases, leaving 13 bases between them. Germline V CDR1 and CDR2: MNHEY, SMNVEV (reference sequence). The CDR3 DNA reads as TGTGCCAGCAGTTTAGGGTTCGATAGCCGAAACACCATATATTTT. This translates into CASSLGFDSRNTIYF.

The chain carries TRBV11-1 and TRBJ1-6; TRBD1 aligns across 7 bases. This CDR3 region has 15 residues. Germline lookup yields CDR1 SGHAT and CDR2 FQDESV (reference sequence). The trim removed 3 bases at V and 5 bases at J, leaving 4 bases unmatched. CDR3 coding DNA: TGTGCCAGCAGCTTCCAAGGGGGCGATAATTCACCCCTCCACTTT. Protein product: CASSFQGGDNSPLHF.

The rearrangement links TRBV2 to TRBJ1-5, with a possible D match to TRBD1 (6 bases). Trimming removed 3 bases from V and 0 bases from J, with 6 bases in between. This CDR3 region has 14 residues. Germline assignment: CDR1 SNHLY and CDR2 FYNNEI. The DNA for the CDR3 is TGTGCCAGCAGTGACAGGGGTAGCAATCAGCCCCAGCATTTT. Residues: CASSDRGSNQPQHF.

This clone was detected once. The chain employs TRBV21-1 and TRBJ1-2; TRBD1, as called in the table, went unchecked against the DNA. TRBV21-1 is recorded as a pseudogene. The CDR3 is 15 residues long. The CDR3 sequence is CASSTRTGRDYGYTF. The CDR3 nucleotides are TGTGCCAGCAGCACCCGGACAGGTCGCGACTATGGCTACACCTTC.

J is TRBJ1-2 and V is TRBV30, with 7 bases lining up with TRBD1. Germline CDR1 GTSNPN, CDR2 SVGIG (reference sequence). Unmatched junction bases numbered 6, after V lost 3 bases and J lost 5 bases. This CDR3 contains 13 residues. The CDR3 is CAWRYGQAYGYTF. The CDR3 region has the DNA TGTGCCTGGAGATACGGACAGGCTTATGGCTACACCTTC.

The chain has TRBV7-9 and TRBJ1-2, with D perhaps matching TRBD1 (6 bases). This CDR3 has 12 amino acids. The V gene's germline CDR1 is SEHNR and CDR2 FQNEAQ (reference sequence). Trimming took off 5 bases at V and 4 bases at J, with 8 bases between the two ends. CDR3: CASSPDSYGYTF. The CDR3 coding sequence is TGTGCCAGCAGCCCGGACAGCTATGGCTACACCTTC.